The sequence of this T cell receptor (beta chain) was determined in a study of T cell responses to AZD1222 COVID-19 vaccine. The germline CDR1 and CDR2 sequences are SGHRS and YFSETQ. Trimming took 0 bases from V and 7 from J, leaving 10 bases between them. CDR3 length: 13 residues. Whole-study findings and limits: Mostly white British, mostly female donors; authors suggested clonal diversity may be underestimated.

The method was immunoSEQ multiplex PCR; TCRdb's version includes in-frame clones alone and lacks a portion of them. Among about 85,000 clones, 80% to 90% were seen once, and the ten largest hold around 8.2%. This clone was detected only once. Its matching antigen is unknown. The chain links TRBV5-1 to TRBJ2-5; D possibly corresponds to TRBD2 (6 bases). This TCR was recovered from an adult in good health. The sample here was peripheral blood, taken on day 0 of AZD1222 vaccination. CDR3 sequence reads: CASSLELAVTQYF. In DNA form, the CDR3 reads TGCGCCAGCAGCTTGGAACTAGCTGTGACCCAGTACTTC. Using reference TRBV5-1 and TRBJ2-5 for the parts outside the CDR3, the full variable domain is KAGVTQTPRYLIKTRGQQVTLSCSPISGHRSVSWYQQTPGQGLQFLFEYFSETQRNKGNFPGRFSGRQFSNSRSEMNVSTLELGDSALYLCASSLELAVTQYFGPGTRLLVL.